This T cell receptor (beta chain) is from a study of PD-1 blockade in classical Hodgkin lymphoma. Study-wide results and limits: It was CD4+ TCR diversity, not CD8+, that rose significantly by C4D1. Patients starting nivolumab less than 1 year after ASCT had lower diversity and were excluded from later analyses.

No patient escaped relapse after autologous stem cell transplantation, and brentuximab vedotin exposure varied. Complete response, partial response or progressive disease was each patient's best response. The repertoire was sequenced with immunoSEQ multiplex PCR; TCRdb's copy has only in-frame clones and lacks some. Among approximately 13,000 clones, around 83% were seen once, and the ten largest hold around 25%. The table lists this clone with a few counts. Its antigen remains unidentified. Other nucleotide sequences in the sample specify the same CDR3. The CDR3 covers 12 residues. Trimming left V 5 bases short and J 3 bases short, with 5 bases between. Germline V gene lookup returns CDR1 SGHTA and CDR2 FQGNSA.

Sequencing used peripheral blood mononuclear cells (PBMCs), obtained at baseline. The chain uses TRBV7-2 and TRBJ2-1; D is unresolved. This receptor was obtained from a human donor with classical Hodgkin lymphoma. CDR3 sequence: CASSPVYNEQFF. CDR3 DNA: TGTGCCAGCAGCCCAGTCTACAATGAGCAGTTCTTC.